The 16 T cell receptor beta chains listed next were all sequenced from one sample in a study of blood T cell repertoires in COVID-19. TCRdb's table, derived via immunoSEQ multiplex PCR, lists solely in-frame clones and lacks some. In the table there are about 220,000 clones, roughly 84% of which are singletons. Sequencing input: peripheral blood. The receptor set was obtained from a woman at least 80 years old with acute or convalescent COVID-19.

Only a few counts were recorded for this clone. The rearrangement links TRBV7-2 to TRBJ2-1, with TRBD2 matching 8 bases. Trimming at V came to 7 bases and at J to 9 bases, leaving 8 bases not matched to a gene. Germline CDR1 and CDR2: SGHTA and FQGNSA. The length of the CDR3 is 13 residues. The CDR3 sequence is CASKGLGSTEQFF. CDR3 sequence (DNA): TGTGCCAGCAAGGGACTAGGTTCTACTGAGCAGTTCTTC.

This rearrangement joins TRBV7-9 to TRBJ1-1; 9 bases fit TRBD1. This CDR3 has 15 residues. The germline CDR1 and CDR2 sequences are SEHNR and FQNEAQ (reference sequence). The V gene end was trimmed by 5 bases and the J gene end by 5 bases; junction bases not matched to a gene: 9. In DNA form, the CDR3 reads TGTGCCAGCAGCGAAACCGGGACAGGGAAAACTGAAGCTTTCTTT. It yields the protein CASSETGTGKTEAFF.

This chain connects TRBV7-9 to TRBJ2-5; 7 nucleotides line up with TRBD1. J lost 1 base, V lost 5 bases, and 7 bases had no gene match. CDR1 is SEHNR and CDR2 is FQNEAQ in the germline V gene (reference sequence). The length of the CDR3 is 15 residues. The CDR3 sequence is CASSQEGTAQETQYF. The CDR3, as DNA: TGTGCCAGCAGCCAGGAAGGGACAGCCCAAGAGACCCAGTACTTC.

The chain combines TRBV7-2 with TRBJ2-1, with a weak D call TRBD2 (5 bases). V was cut by 5 bases and J by 7 bases, with 24 bases left in between. In germline, CDR1 is SGHTA, CDR2 FQGNSA. The CDR3 sequence is 17 residues long. The CDR3 DNA is TGTGCCAGCAGCGCATTGAGGGCCACCTTGAAGGGAAATGAGCAGTTCTTC. It yields the protein CASSALRATLKGNEQFF.

The chain recombines TRBV7-2 with TRBJ2-7, with 8 bases lining up with TRBD2. V lost 3 bases to trimming and J lost 2 bases; unmatched junction nucleotides: 6. CDR1 SGHTA and CDR2 FQGNSA come from the germline V gene. The CDR3 consists of 15 residues. The CDR3 DNA reads TGTGCCAGCAGCTTGCTCACTAGCGGTACCTACGAGCAGTACTTC. Encoded protein: CASSLLTSGTYEQYF.

The V gene is TRBV6-6, the J gene TRBJ1-1; TRBD1 aligns across 7 bases. CDR3 length equals 16 residues. In germline, CDR1 is MNHNY, CDR2 SVGAGI (reference sequence). V trimming: 2 bases; J trimming: 3 bases; junction bases outside the gene matches: 9. CDR3 amino acids: CASSYARQGGDTEAFF. The CDR3 coding sequence is TGTGCCAGCAGTTACGCCAGACAGGGTGGGGACACTGAAGCTTTCTTT.

The chain couples TRBV19 to TRBJ2-3; 10 nucleotides line up with TRBD1. The CDR3 runs 14 residues. From germline, CDR1 is LNHDA and CDR2 SQIVND (reference sequence). Trimming at V came to 6 bases and at J to 4 bases, leaving 4 bases not matched to a gene. CDR3 sequence: CASRTGGIADTQYF. DNA of the CDR3: TGTGCCAGTAGGACAGGGGGCATCGCAGATACGCAGTATTTT.

The chain employs TRBV6-5 and TRBJ2-3; 9 bases agree with TRBD1. V shed 7 bases and J 1 base; nucleotides not matched to a gene: 6. The length of the CDR3 is 15 residues. Germline V gene lookup returns CDR1 MNHEY and CDR2 SVGAGI. DNA for the CDR3: TGTGCCAGCATTACAGGGGGCATTGGCACAGATACGCAGTATTTT. It encodes CASITGGIGTDTQYF.

The chain uses TRBV5-1 and TRBJ1-4, with 8 bases matching TRBD1. Looked up from germline, CDR1 is SGHRS and CDR2 is YFSETQ. Trimming removed 4 bases from V and 4 bases from J; junction bases left unmatched: 6. The CDR3 consists of 15 residues. The CDR3 region is CASSAGTGLNEKLFF. As DNA, the CDR3 is TGCGCCAGCAGCGCGGGGACAGGACTTAATGAAAAACTGTTTTTT.

The chain is built from TRBV5-3 and TRBJ2-7; 7 bases line up with TRBD2. TRBV5-3 carries the ORF label, with uncertain function. The trim removed 7 bases at V and 1 base at J, leaving 8 bases unmatched. CDR3 length: 14 residues. CDR3 sequence (DNA): TGTGCCAGACCGGTCAGCGGGGAATCCTACGAGCAGTACTTC. This translates into CARPVSGESYEQYF.

This clone came up once. The rearrangement uses TRBV7-2 and TRBJ2-5; 9 bases map to TRBD2. CDR3 length: 15 amino acids. Germline trimming cut 2 bases from V and 5 bases from J; bases unmatched to any gene: 6. Looked up from germline, CDR1 is SGHTA and CDR2 is FQGNSA. CDR3 nucleotides: TGTGCCAGCAGCTTATTGGCGGGGGGGCAGGAGACCCAGTACTTC. Translating it yields CASSLLAGGQETQYF.

The chain joins TRBV19 to TRBJ1-5, with TRBD1 as a possible D gene (6 bases). Trimming took off 3 bases at V and 0 bases at J, with 12 bases between the two ends. The CDR3 contains 16 residues. The germline CDR1 and CDR2 sequences are LNHDA and SQIVND (reference sequence). CDR3 loop: CASSIPTGYSNQPQHF. Written as DNA, the CDR3 is TGTGCCAGTAGTATCCCGACAGGTTATAGCAATCAGCCCCAGCATTTT.

The chain recombines TRBV20-1 with TRBJ2-7, with TRBD2 identical over 8 bases. Germline V CDR1 and CDR2: DFQATT, SNEGSKA (reference sequence). The CDR3 has 13 residues. V dropped 3 bases and J dropped 7; count of bases not matched to a gene: 8. This chain's CDR3 is CSASPLAAGEQYF. CDR3 nucleotide sequence: TGCAGTGCTAGTCCACTAGCGGCCGGGGAGCAGTACTTC.

The chain links TRBV7-9 to TRBJ2-1; 9 bases match TRBD2. V shed 5 bases, J shed 6 bases, and the junction held 8 bases outside the gene matches. CDR3 length: 15 amino acids. CDR1 is SEHNR, CDR2 FQNEAQ, per germline (reference sequence). In DNA, the CDR3 is TGTGCCAGCAGCGCACCGGGGACTAGCAGCAATGAGCAGTTCTTC. It yields the protein CASSAPGTSSNEQFF.

As DNA, the CDR3 is TGCGCCAGCAGTAAACAGACTAGCGGGGGTGGGGAGACCCAGTACTTC. Its protein is CASSKQTSGGGETQYF. This chain uses TRBV10-1 with TRBJ2-5, with TRBD2 identical over 12 bases. Germline CDR1 WNHNN, CDR2 SYGVQD (reference sequence). V gave up 5 bases and J gave up 5 bases; unmatched junction bases: 9. This CDR3 region has 16 residues.

J is TRBJ1-1 and V is TRBV30; tentative D call: TRBD1 (6 bases). The germline CDR1 and CDR2 sequences are GTSNPN and SVGIG (reference sequence). This CDR3 region has 11 residues. V was trimmed by 4 bases and J by 8 bases, leaving 11 bases between them. The DNA of the CDR3 is TGTGCCTGGAAAGACAGGTCCGAAGCTTTCTTT. Its translation is CAWKDRSEAFF.